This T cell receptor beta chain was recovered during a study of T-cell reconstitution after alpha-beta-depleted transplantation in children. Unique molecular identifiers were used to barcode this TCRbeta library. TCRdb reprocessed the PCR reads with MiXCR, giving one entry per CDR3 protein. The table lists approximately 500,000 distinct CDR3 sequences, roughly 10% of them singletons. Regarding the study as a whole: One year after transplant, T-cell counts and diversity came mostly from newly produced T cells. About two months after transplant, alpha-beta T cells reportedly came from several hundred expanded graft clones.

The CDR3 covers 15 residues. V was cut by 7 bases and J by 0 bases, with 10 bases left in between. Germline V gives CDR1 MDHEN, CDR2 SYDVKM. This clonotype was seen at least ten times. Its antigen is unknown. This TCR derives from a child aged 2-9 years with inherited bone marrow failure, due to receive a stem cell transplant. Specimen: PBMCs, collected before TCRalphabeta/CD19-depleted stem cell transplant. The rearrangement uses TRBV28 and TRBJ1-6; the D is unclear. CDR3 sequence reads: CASNPGGSYNSPLHF. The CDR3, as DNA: TGTGCCAGCAACCCGGGTGGCTCCTATAATTCACCCCTCCACTTT.